This TCR beta chain derives from a study of blood T cell repertoires in COVID-19. CDR1 and CDR2 from the germline V gene are PRHDT and FYEKMQ (reference sequence). The CDR3 contains 12 residues. V was cut by 6 bases and J by 5 bases, with 10 bases left in between. Method: immunoSEQ multiplex PCR; TCRdb's copy keeps in-frame clones and lacks some. The sample has around 170,000 clones; around 87% are singletons. The specimen was peripheral blood. The chain uses TRBV13 and TRBJ1-1; D is unresolved. This TCR was sampled from a man in his sixties with COVID-19, enrolled during active disease. CDR3 DNA sequence: TGTGCCAGCAGTCCCAGTCGAACTGAAGCTTTCTTT. Translating it yields CASSPSRTEAFF.